The 27 T cell receptor beta chains given below trace back to one sample, sequenced in a study of cytomegalovirus exposure and HLA in healthy donors (dated by TCRdb to about 2017). The protocol used for the library was the immunoSEQ multiplex PCR assay. For the multiplex PCR, a mixture combining 60 forward primers for TCR Vbeta segments and 13 reverse primers for TCR Jbeta segments was used. TCRdb took this table from immuneACCESS and kept in-frame rearrangements with V and J called. Such tables lack part of the clones; where checked against another copy, unresolved V genes explain under half of the gap, and the rest is unexplained. This sample comprises 150,000 to 200,000 clones, 81% of them detected only once. Of the sample, approximately 5% falls within the top ten clones. Sequences were obtained from PBMCs. Source of these receptors: a woman aged 18-29 years in good health and CMV-seropositive.

This clone was observed a single time. The genes are TRBV30 and TRBJ1-2; TRBD1 matches at 7 bases. In germline, CDR1 is GTSNPN, CDR2 SVGIG (reference sequence). This CDR3 region has 14 residues. V shed 1 base and J 4 bases; nucleotides not matched to a gene: 6. CDR3 loop: CAWSADRVSYGYTF. DNA for the CDR3: TGTGCCTGGAGTGCCGACAGGGTCTCCTATGGCTACACCTTC.

This rearrangement joins TRBV25-1 to TRBJ2-5; 9 bases agree with TRBD2. CDR3 length: 14 amino acids. Trimming removed 5 bases from V and 5 bases from J; junction bases left unmatched: 6. Germline V gene data show CDR1 as MGHDK and CDR2 as SYGVNS. CDR3: CASSNSGGLETQYF. The CDR3 bases are TGTGCCAGCAGTAATAGCGGGGGCCTTGAGACCCAGTACTTC.

This clone has a single count. The chain joins TRBV29-1 to TRBJ2-1; 11 bases are shared with TRBD2. Germline CDR1 reads SQVTM; CDR2 reads ANQGSEA. V shed 6 bases and J 3 bases; nucleotides not matched to a gene: 4. This CDR3 has 14 amino acids. CDR3 sequence (DNA): TGCAGCGTGGAGCTAGCGGGGGGCTACAATGAGCAGTTCTTC. It translates to CSVELAGGYNEQFF.

This clone was observed a few times. CDR3 nucleotides: TGTGCCAGCATCGGGGGGACAGGGGGCGTCTACGAGCAGTACTTC. Protein: CASIGGTGGVYEQYF. This rearrangement joins TRBV6-5 to TRBJ2-7; TRBD1 matches 12 bases. J lost 3 bases, V lost 7 bases, and 7 bases had no gene match. CDR1 MNHEY and CDR2 SVGAGI come from the germline V gene. CDR3 length: 15 residues.

The CDR3 nucleotides read TGTGCCAGCAGTTTACTGACAGGGGAAGCTTTCTTT. Protein product: CASSLLTGEAFF. The chain uses TRBV28 and TRBJ1-1, with 7 bases matching TRBD1. Germline V gene lookup returns CDR1 MDHEN and CDR2 SYDVKM. The CDR3 is made up of 12 amino acids. V was clipped by 2 bases and J by 8 bases; unmatched bases: 2.

V usage is TRBV6-6 and J usage is TRBJ2-7, with D perhaps TRBD1 (5 bases). The CDR3 sequence is 11 residues long. Looked up from germline, CDR1 is MNHNY and CDR2 is SVGAGI (reference sequence). V was shortened by 6 bases and J by 3 bases, with 6 bases between the two germline ends. CDR3 region: CASSDSYEQYF. CDR3 nucleotides: TGTGCCAGCAGCGACAGCTACGAGCAGTACTTC.

V usage is TRBV7-6 and J usage is TRBJ2-7; D not certain. The CDR3 loop spans 14 amino acids. The germline gives CDR1 SGHVS, CDR2 FNYEAQ. Trimming cost V 1 base and J 7 bases, with 14 bases left between them. The CDR3 sequence: CASSLDAAIGEQYF. The DNA of the CDR3 is TGTGCCAGCAGCTTAGATGCGGCTATCGGGGAGCAGTACTTC.

The sample holds a few counts of this clone. The chain employs TRBV4-1 and TRBJ2-5, with 7 positions matching TRBD2. This CDR3 spans 17 amino acids. Per the germline V gene, CDR1 is MGHRA and CDR2 is YSYEKL. The trim removed 1 base at V and 1 base at J, leaving 9 bases unmatched. The CDR3: CASSQVGVAGSQETQYF. The CDR3 DNA reads as TGCGCCAGCAGCCAAGTTGGTGTAGCGGGTTCCCAAGAGACCCAGTACTTC.

The V call is TRBV4-2, the J call TRBJ2-1, with TRBD2 matching over 8 bases. The CDR3 spans 19 residues. With V trimmed by 1 base and J by 1 base, 12 bases remained unmatched. The germline V gene encodes CDR1 LGHNA and CDR2 YNFKEQ. For the CDR3, the DNA is TGTGCCAGCAGCCAAGTGCCCCTCCGGGGGGGCCTGTCCTACAATGAGCAGTTCTTC. Protein sequence: CASSQVPLRGGLSYNEQFF.

This chain joins TRBV10-3 and TRBJ1-2; 7 bases align to TRBD1. Germline values: CDR1 ENHRY, CDR2 SYGVKD. Losses at the gene ends were 2 bases for V and 4 bases for J; bases not matched to a gene: 7. The CDR3 loop spans 15 amino acids. The CDR3 nucleotides read TGTGCCATCAGTGAGAAGGAAACAGGGGCCTATGGCTACACCTTC. Translating it yields CAISEKETGAYGYTF.

This chain connects TRBV2 to TRBJ2-2; 7 positions agree with TRBD2. Germline lookup yields CDR1 SNHLY and CDR2 FYNNEI. The CDR3 has 15 amino acids. With 3 bases clipped from V and 6 bases from J, the junction kept 7 bases outside the gene matches. The CDR3 region is CASSERRGLPGELFF. The CDR3 DNA reads TGTGCCAGCAGTGAGAGGCGGGGGTTGCCCGGGGAGCTGTTTTTT.

The chain links TRBV28 to TRBJ1-1, with 7 bases fitting TRBD1. V shed 6 bases, J shed 13 bases, and the junction held 8 bases outside the gene matches. Germline-derived CDR1 and CDR2 are MDHEN and SYDVKM. The CDR3 spans 11 residues. CDR3 nucleotides: TGTGCCAGCAGGGAGGGACAGCATCTTTTCTTT. Translating it yields CASREGQHLFF.

The chain combines TRBV4-1 with TRBJ1-3; D is ambiguous. V was cut by 1 base and J by 4 bases, with 11 bases left in between. The CDR3 extends over 15 amino acids. Germline V CDR1 and CDR2: MGHRA, YSYEKL. The CDR3 region is CASSQGTGEGNTIYF. For the CDR3, the DNA is TGCGCCAGCAGCCAAGGGACTGGCGAAGGAAACACCATATATTTT.

This sequence joins TRBV10-3 and TRBJ1-1, with D unresolved. CDR1 is ENHRY and CDR2 is SYGVKD in the germline V gene. Deletions cut 6 bases from V and 1 base from J, with 15 bases between. The CDR3 extends over 15 amino acids. The CDR3 sequence: CAIRTSGEGNTEAFF. DNA for the CDR3: TGTGCCATCAGGACTTCTGGGGAGGGGAACACTGAAGCTTTCTTT.

The chain joins TRBV15 to TRBJ1-4; D unresolved. Trimming left V 4 bases short and J 7 bases short, with 16 bases between. Germline CDR1 reads LNHNV; CDR2 reads YYDKDF (reference sequence). The CDR3 contains 15 residues. The CDR3 region is CATSKKPSLAEKLFF. CDR3 coding DNA: TGTGCCACCAGCAAGAAACCGTCCTTGGCTGAAAAACTGTTTTTT.

This clone was seen only a few times. J is TRBJ2-7 and V is TRBV5-4; D gene uncertain. V shed 0 bases and J shed 2 bases, with 9 bases lying between them. Germline lookup yields CDR1 SGHNT and CDR2 YYREEE (reference sequence). This CDR3 contains 14 residues. CDR3 loop: CASSLGRVPYEQYF. CDR3 nucleotide sequence: TGTGCCAGCAGCTTGGGTCGGGTACCCTACGAGCAGTACTTC.

The rearrangement uses TRBV7-2 and TRBJ1-1; D is ambiguous. The CDR3 extends over 13 amino acids. CDR1 and CDR2 from the germline V gene are SGHTA and FQGNSA. V dropped 5 bases and J dropped 1 base, with 8 bases sitting between them. The CDR3 nucleotides read TGTGCCAGCAGCGTGGGGAGGAACACTGAAGCTTTCTTT. This encodes CASSVGRNTEAFF.

This clone was recorded once. The rearrangement links TRBV7-2 to TRBJ1-2, with D possibly matching TRBD1 (5 bases). The ends were cut back, 6 bases at V and 6 bases at J, with 14 bases in the middle. This CDR3 is 13 amino acids long. Germline-derived CDR1 and CDR2 are SGHTA and FQGNSA. The CDR3 reads CASRPRSGDGYTF. For the CDR3, the DNA is TGTGCCAGCAGACCTAGATCGGGGGATGGCTACACCTTC.

The genes are TRBV29-1 and TRBJ2-1; 8 bases line up with TRBD2. This CDR3 is built from 17 residues. CDR1 SQVTM and CDR2 ANQGSEA come from the germline V gene. Trimming cost V 3 bases and J 0 bases; bases outside gene matches: 10. The CDR3 loop is CSVDPIGGGISYNEQFF. The CDR3 nucleotides read TGCAGCGTTGATCCGATCGGGGGGGGCATCTCCTACAATGAGCAGTTCTTC.

The chain uses TRBV28 and TRBJ2-1; D may be TRBD1 (5 bases). This CDR3 region has 15 residues. The germline gives CDR1 MDHEN, CDR2 SYDVKM. Trimming took 2 bases from V and 4 from J, leaving 12 bases between them. The DNA of the CDR3 is TGTGCCAGCAGTTTAGGGTGGGGCTCTTACAATGAGCAGTTCTTC. It encodes CASSLGWGSYNEQFF.

This chain joins TRBV7-8 and TRBJ2-3, with D possibly matching TRBD2 (6 bases). Germline V gives CDR1 SGHVS, CDR2 FQNEAQ. The CDR3 has 17 amino acids. V was trimmed by 4 bases and J by 1 base, leaving 18 bases between them. The CDR3 loop is CASSSPVGGRGTDTQYF. CDR3 in DNA: TGTGCCAGCAGCTCCCCCGTGGGGGGTCGGGGCACAGATACGCAGTATTTT.

The chain employs TRBV7-9 and TRBJ2-5; possible D gene TRBD2, 7 bases. The CDR3 runs 15 residues. Trimming left V 5 bases short and J 5 bases short, with 18 bases between. Germline lookup yields CDR1 SEHNR and CDR2 FQNEAQ (reference sequence). The DNA of the CDR3 is TGTGCCAGCAGCCGCGCGAGGGGGGGTTTCGAGACCCAGTACTTC. Residues: CASSRARGGFETQYF.

The J gene is TRBJ1-4, the V gene TRBV4-2; D possibly corresponds to TRBD1 (5 bases). V lost 2 bases and J lost 3, with 7 bases in between. This CDR3 is 14 amino acids long. Germline V gene data show CDR1 as LGHNA and CDR2 as YNFKEQ. CDR3 sequence (DNA): TGTGCCAGCAGCCAACAGGGTTCTAATGAAAAACTGTTTTTT. Amino acid sequence: CASSQQGSNEKLFF.

The chain joins TRBV27 to TRBJ2-5; the D gene is possibly TRBD2 (5 bases). This CDR3 is built from 15 residues. From germline, CDR1 is MNHEY and CDR2 SMNVEV (reference sequence). Trimming left V 6 bases short and J 4 bases short, with 18 bases between. The CDR3 sequence is CASRRRTGMGETQYF. In nucleotides, the CDR3 is TGTGCCAGCAGACGGCGGACTGGCATGGGAGAGACCCAGTACTTC.

The CDR3 DNA sequence: TGTGCCAGCAGCTTAGGAGGGGGGAACACTGAAGCTTTCTTT. Translating gives CASSLGGGNTEAFF. This sequence joins TRBV13 and TRBJ1-1, with D perhaps TRBD1 (6 bases). V lost 0 bases and J 1 base, leaving 6 bases between the germline ends. The CDR3 covers 14 residues. Per the germline V gene, CDR1 is PRHDT and CDR2 is FYEKMQ (reference sequence).

This rearrangement joins TRBV5-4 to TRBJ1-1; a possible D gene is TRBD1 (5 bases). V was pared by 4 bases and J by 4 bases, with 11 bases between. The CDR3 sequence is 13 residues long. Germline V lookup: CDR1 SGHNT, CDR2 YYREEE (reference sequence). CDR3 DNA: TGTGCCAGCAGCAAAGTGGGGGGCACTGAAGCTTTCTTT. Encoded protein: CASSKVGGTEAFF.

Notes on this clone: Germline is not matched at one junction end, which may reflect a read error. V gene TRBV27 combines with J gene TRBJ2-1; 7 bases match TRBD2. The germline V gene has CDR1 MNHEY and CDR2 SMNVEV (reference sequence). The CDR3 loop spans 14 amino acids. The CDR3 nucleotides are TGTGCCAGCAGTTTAATCCTAGCGGACGAATCCCGGATCTTC. Protein: CASSLILADESRIF.